Listed here are 32 T cell receptor beta chains from one sample, sequenced in a study of graft-versus-host responses after intestinal transplantation. These receptors' targets are unknown. Repertoires were generated with immunoSEQ multiplex PCR, while TCRdb's copy carries only in-frame clones and drops some. The data contain around 25,000 clones, 82% of them singletons. The sequencing used unstimulated CD4+ T cells sorted from spleen or lymph node cells, collected before intestinal transplant. The receptors were sampled from a human donor who received an intestinal transplant.

The genes are TRBV2 and TRBJ2-3; D not certain. CDR1 and CDR2 from the germline V gene are SNHLY and FYNNEI. The CDR3 totals 16 residues. V was shortened by 8 bases and J by 0 bases, with 18 bases between the two germline ends. The CDR3: CASGRPDGPSTDTQYF. CDR3 coding DNA: TGTGCCAGCGGACGACCCGACGGACCTAGCACAGATACGCAGTATTTT.

The chain joins TRBV6-5 to TRBJ1-3; TRBD1 agrees at 8 bases. V shed 6 bases and J 4 bases; nucleotides not matched to a gene: 2. Germline V gene lookup returns CDR1 MNHEY and CDR2 SVGAGI. The CDR3 is 13 amino acids. CDR3 region: CASRGTGGNTIYF. The CDR3 DNA reads TGTGCCAGCAGAGGGACAGGAGGAAACACCATATATTTT.

This clone was seen once. The chain combines TRBV7-3 with TRBJ2-5; TRBD1 aligns across 7 bases. Judging by the DNA end, TRBJ2-7 fits better; the J call may be wrong. Germline-derived CDR1 and CDR2 are SGHTA and FQGTGA. CDR3 size: 13 residues. The CDR3 spells CASSETGLAEQYF. In nucleotides, the CDR3 is TGTGCCAGCAGCGAGACAGGGCTCGCCGAGCAGTACTTC.

The chain joins TRBV7-2 to TRBJ2-7, with 11 nucleotides matching TRBD2. Germline V gene data show CDR1 as SGHTA and CDR2 as FQGNSA. J lost 6 bases, V lost 2 bases, and 0 bases had no gene match. The CDR3 consists of 13 residues. The CDR3 region is CASSLLAGGEQYF. The CDR3 DNA is TGTGCCAGCAGCTTACTAGCGGGAGGCGAGCAGTACTTC.

The V call is TRBV5-6, the J call TRBJ1-5, with a weak D call TRBD1 (5 bases). V was trimmed by 0 bases and J by 6 bases, leaving 7 bases between them. Germline V gene sequence: CDR1 SGHDT, CDR2 YYEEEE. CDR3 size: 13 residues. DNA for the CDR3: TGTGCCAGCAGCTTGGGGGGCGTTCAGCCCCAGCATTTT. This encodes CASSLGGVQPQHF.

V usage is TRBV5-4 and J usage is TRBJ1-1; no reliable D call. The CDR3 loop spans 12 amino acids. V was cut by 7 bases and J by 0 bases, with 7 bases left in between. Germline CDR1 is SGHNT and CDR2 is YYREEE (reference sequence). The CDR3 loop is CASQTVNTEAFF. The CDR3 DNA reads as TGTGCCAGCCAAACCGTGAACACTGAAGCTTTCTTT.

This clone was detected a few times. The genes are TRBV6-9 and TRBJ1-2; a weak D match, TRBD1 (6 bases). Trimming removed 3 bases at V and 0 bases at J, with 8 bases between. Germline V lookup: CDR1 MNHGY, CDR2 SVAAGI. This CDR3 is 14 amino acids long. This CDR3 reads CASSYRDTNYGYTF. The CDR3 DNA follows: TGTGCCAGCAGTTACCGGGACACTAACTATGGCTACACCTTC.

This chain links TRBV7-9 with TRBJ2-1; D is unclear. Germline values: CDR1 SEHNR, CDR2 FQNEAQ (reference sequence). V lost 1 base to trimming and J lost 12 bases, with 10 bases between them. The CDR3 runs 12 residues. CDR3 region: CASSLEETAQFF. The CDR3 bases are TGTGCCAGCAGCTTAGAAGAGACGGCGCAGTTCTTC.

The chain links TRBV28 to TRBJ1-2, with 8 bases identical to TRBD1. Germline values: CDR1 MDHEN, CDR2 SYDVKM. The V segment lost 4 bases and the J segment 2 bases; nucleotides outside the gene matches: 0. The CDR3 length is 13 residues. The CDR3 region is CASSWTGNYGYTF. The CDR3 DNA sequence: TGTGCCAGCAGTTGGACAGGGAACTATGGCTACACCTTC.

The chain recombines TRBV5-1 with TRBJ1-1; D remains unclear. V lost 0 bases to trimming and J lost 1 base, with 4 bases between them. The germline CDR1 and CDR2 sequences are SGHRS and YFSETQ. The CDR3 length is 13 residues. CDR3 nucleotide sequence: TGCGCCAGCAGCTTGGCAAGGAACACTGAAGCTTTCTTT. This sequence encodes CASSLARNTEAFF.

The chain recombines TRBV19 with TRBJ1-5, with a weak D call TRBD1 (5 bases). Trimming left V 3 bases short and J 2 bases short, with 8 bases between. In germline, CDR1 is LNHDA, CDR2 SQIVND (reference sequence). This CDR3 comprises 14 residues. The CDR3 DNA reads as TGTGCCAGTAGTATCCAGGGTGGCAATCAGCCCCAGCATTTT. This codes for CASSIQGGNQPQHF.

The rearrangement uses TRBV6-6 and TRBJ2-7; 8 nucleotides match TRBD2. With V trimmed by 2 bases and J by 6 bases, 3 bases remained unmatched. The CDR3 consists of 13 residues. The V gene's germline CDR1 is MNHNY and CDR2 SVGAGI (reference sequence). The chain's CDR3 is CASSYTGRGEQYF. The CDR3 DNA follows: TGTGCCAGCAGTTACACCGGGAGGGGCGAGCAGTACTTC.

The chain has TRBV5-1 and TRBJ2-7, with 13 nucleotides matching TRBD2. With V trimmed by 4 bases and J by 4 bases, 2 bases remained unmatched. The V gene's germline CDR1 is SGHRS and CDR2 YFSETQ. The CDR3 loop spans 14 amino acids. The CDR3 DNA sequence: TGCGCCAGCAGCACTAGCGGGGGGGCTTACGAGCAGTACTTC. This codes for CASSTSGGAYEQYF. Full variable domain (missing parts from reference TRBV5-1 and TRBJ2-7): KAGVTQTPRYLIKTRGQQVTLSCSPISGHRSVSWYQQTPGQGLQFLFEYFSETQRNKGNFPGRFSGRQFSNSRSEMNVSTLELGDSALYLCASSTSGGAYEQYFGPGTRLTVT.

The chain is built from TRBV7-9 and TRBJ2-3; 10 bases match TRBD2. J lost 0 bases, V lost 2 bases, and 2 bases had no gene match. Germline V CDR1 and CDR2: SEHNR, FQNEAQ (reference sequence). This CDR3 is built from 16 residues. The CDR3 DNA is TGTGCCAGCAGCTTAACACTAGCGGGGAGCACAGATACGCAGTATTTT. Its protein product is CASSLTLAGSTDTQYF.

The chain carries TRBV7-2 and TRBJ2-7; 10 nucleotides align to TRBD2. V shed 5 bases and J 2 bases; nucleotides not matched to a gene: 3. CDR1 and CDR2 (germline): SGHTA, FQGNSA. This CDR3 region has 14 residues. The CDR3 here is CASSQAGGPYEQYF. The CDR3 nucleotides read TGTGCCAGCAGCCAAGCGGGAGGGCCCTACGAGCAGTACTTC. The full variable domain, completed using reference TRBV7-2 and TRBJ2-7, is GAGVSQSPSNKVTEKGKDVELRCDPISGHTALYWYRQSLGQGLEFLIYFQGNSAPDKSGLPSDRFSAERTGGSVSTLTIQRTQQEDSAVYLCASSQAGGPYEQYFGPGTRLTVT.

This chain uses TRBV7-9 with TRBJ2-7; 9 bases map to TRBD1. The CDR3 is 17 residues long. Germline lookup yields CDR1 SEHNR and CDR2 FQNEAQ (reference sequence). V gave up 5 bases and J gave up 3 bases; unmatched junction bases: 14. CDR3 amino acids: CASSRKERRDRDYEQYF. The CDR3 DNA sequence: TGTGCCAGCAGCCGAAAAGAGCGCCGGGACAGGGACTACGAGCAGTACTTC.

V gene TRBV19 combines with J gene TRBJ2-2; D ambiguous. This CDR3 is built from 14 residues. Per germline, CDR1 LNHDA and CDR2 SQIVND (reference sequence). Trimming removed 0 bases from V and 4 bases from J, with 6 bases in between. CDR3 coding DNA: TGTGCCAGTAGTATAGATCGGGCCACCGGGGAGCTGTTTTTT. Protein product: CASSIDRATGELFF.

This chain connects TRBV14 to TRBJ2-5, with D perhaps TRBD1 (5 bases). With 4 bases removed from V and 1 base from J, the gap between germline ends came to 10 bases. This CDR3 comprises 14 residues. From germline, CDR1 is SGHDN and CDR2 FVKESK. As DNA, the CDR3 is TGTGCCAGCAGCCGAAACAGGTTCCAAGAGACCCAGTACTTC. Its protein is CASSRNRFQETQYF.

The sample holds a few counts of this clone. This chain uses TRBV6-1 with TRBJ2-1; 10 bases agree with TRBD2. The CDR3 runs to 13 residues. V shed 7 bases and J 6 bases; nucleotides not matched to a gene: 3. The germline CDR1 and CDR2 sequences are MNHNS and SASEGT. Written as DNA, the CDR3 is TGTGCCAGCAAGACTAGCGGGTTCAATGAGCAGTTCTTC. Protein: CASKTSGFNEQFF.

The chain combines TRBV19 with TRBJ2-5; possibly TRBD2 for D (6 bases). The CDR3 covers 13 residues. CDR1 LNHDA and CDR2 SQIVND come from the germline V gene (reference sequence). Trimming took 5 bases from V and 4 from J, leaving 11 bases between them. The CDR3 DNA reads TGTGCCAGTAGTTCGACTAGAGGAGAGACCCAGTACTTC. Translated, it gives CASSSTRGETQYF.

V usage is TRBV9 and J usage is TRBJ2-3, with 8 bases aligning to TRBD2. This CDR3 has 15 amino acids. Germline V gene data show CDR1 as SGDLS and CDR2 as YYNGEE. The trim removed 1 base at V and 6 bases at J, leaving 7 bases unmatched. The DNA for the CDR3 is TGTGCCAGCAGCGTATCAGCGGGAGACTCCGATACGCAGTATTTT. Translated: CASSVSAGDSDTQYF.

This chain joins TRBV10-1 and TRBJ2-7; D not certain. Looked up from germline, CDR1 is WNHNN and CDR2 is SYGVQD (reference sequence). The V end lost 2 bases, the J end lost 3 bases, and 11 bases lay between the germline ends. The CDR3 length is 14 residues. CDR3 loop: CASSESGKVYEQYF. The CDR3 nucleotides read TGCGCCAGCAGTGAGAGTGGAAAAGTCTACGAGCAGTACTTC.

With respect to this clone: This sample also contains other DNA sequences that code for the same CDR3. V and J are TRBV9 and TRBJ1-1; D is unresolved. CDR3 length equals 13 residues. Trimming left V 3 bases short and J 1 base short, with 7 bases between. Germline V gene sequence: CDR1 SGDLS, CDR2 YYNGEE. The CDR3 DNA reads as TGTGCCAGCAGCGCCCGCCAGAACACTGAAGCTTTCTTT. This translates into CASSARQNTEAFF.

The sample holds a few counts of this clone. The V call is TRBV7-2, the J call TRBJ2-1; D not certain. V gave up 1 base and J gave up 0 bases, with 7 bases separating them. The CDR3 sequence is 15 residues long. The V gene's germline CDR1 is SGHTA and CDR2 FQGNSA. CDR3 nucleotides: TGTGCCAGCAGCTTAGGTACCACCTCCTACAATGAGCAGTTCTTC. Protein product: CASSLGTTSYNEQFF.

The V call is TRBV2, the J call TRBJ2-7; D uncertain. The V gene lost 5 bases and the J gene lost 4 bases, with 9 bases spanning the gap. The CDR3 spans 12 residues. Germline lookup yields CDR1 SNHLY and CDR2 FYNNEI. In nucleotides, the CDR3 is TGTGCCAGCAGTAGGGAACAGTACGAGCAGTACTTC. Residues: CASSREQYEQYF.

This clone has a handful of counts. The rearrangement uses TRBV2 and TRBJ2-1; 7 nucleotides agree with TRBD2. The junction had 8 bases not matched to a gene; V was cut back by 2 bases and J by 4 bases. CDR3 length: 16 residues. Germline values: CDR1 SNHLY, CDR2 FYNNEI. CDR3 in DNA: TGTGCCAGCAGTGAACGGGCGGGGGTGGTATACAATGAGCAGTTCTTC. Translating it yields CASSERAGVVYNEQFF.

The genes are TRBV2 and TRBJ2-3; a weak D match, TRBD2 (5 bases). V was cut by 6 bases and J by 0 bases, with 10 bases left in between. The germline V gene encodes CDR1 SNHLY and CDR2 FYNNEI. There are 14 residues in the CDR3. CDR3 DNA: TGTGCCAGCAGGGAGGAGCCTAGCACAGATACGCAGTATTTT. This gives the protein CASREEPSTDTQYF.

In this sample, this clone turned up a few times. The V gene is TRBV29-1, the J gene TRBJ2-3, with 7 bases aligning to TRBD2. Germline V lookup: CDR1 SQVTM, CDR2 ANQGSEA. The CDR3 covers 14 residues. Germline trimming cut 4 bases from V and 1 base from J; bases unmatched to any gene: 5. CDR3 in amino acids: CSVAGTSGTDTQYF. The CDR3 nucleotides are TGCAGCGTTGCCGGAACTAGCGGCACAGATACGCAGTATTTT.

CDR3 loop: CASSLAIGGGEAFF. CDR3 DNA: TGTGCCAGCAGCTTAGCGATCGGGGGCGGTGAAGCTTTCTTT. The rearrangement joins TRBV11-2 to TRBJ1-1; tentatively, D is TRBD1 (6 bases). The CDR3 spans 14 residues. Trimming shortened V by 1 base and J by 7 bases, and 13 bases separated the two germline ends. Germline CDR1 and CDR2: SGHAT and FQNNGV.

In this sample, this clone turned up once. The chain employs TRBV2 and TRBJ1-5, with a tentative D call TRBD1 (6 bases). Trimming left V 6 bases short and J 3 bases short, with 18 bases between. Germline V gene data show CDR1 as SNHLY and CDR2 as FYNNEI. The CDR3 extends over 16 amino acids. The CDR3 is CASSKLDRDTNQPQHF. Here the CDR3 DNA reads TGTGCCAGCAGCAAACTCGACCGGGACACCAATCAGCCCCAGCATTTT. The variable domain in full, with the rest retrieved from reference TRBV2 and TRBJ1-5, is EPEVTQTPSHQVTQMGQEVILRCVPISNHLYFYWYRQILGQKVEFLVSFYNNEISEKSEIFDDQFSVERPDGSNFTLKIRSTKLEDSAMYFCASSKLDRDTNQPQHFGDGTRLSIL.

The CDR3 DNA reads as TGTGCCAGCAGTTACTCACAGGGCAATGAAAAACTGTTTTTT. The encoded protein is CASSYSQGNEKLFF. J is TRBJ1-4 and V is TRBV6-5; the D gene is possibly TRBD1 (6 bases). The CDR3 contains 14 residues. The germline CDR1 and CDR2 sequences are MNHEY and SVGAGI. V was shortened by 0 bases and J by 5 bases, with 7 bases between the two germline ends.

The rearrangement links TRBV18 to TRBJ1-1; D possibly corresponds to TRBD1 (5 bases). Germline V gene lookup returns CDR1 KGHSH and CDR2 LQKENI. Trimming took off 6 bases at V and 1 base at J, with 18 bases between the two ends. The CDR3 length is 16 residues. CDR3 loop: CASSPLLGGANTEAFF. The CDR3 nucleotides read TGTGCCAGCTCTCCCCTTTTGGGGGGAGCGAACACTGAAGCTTTCTTT.